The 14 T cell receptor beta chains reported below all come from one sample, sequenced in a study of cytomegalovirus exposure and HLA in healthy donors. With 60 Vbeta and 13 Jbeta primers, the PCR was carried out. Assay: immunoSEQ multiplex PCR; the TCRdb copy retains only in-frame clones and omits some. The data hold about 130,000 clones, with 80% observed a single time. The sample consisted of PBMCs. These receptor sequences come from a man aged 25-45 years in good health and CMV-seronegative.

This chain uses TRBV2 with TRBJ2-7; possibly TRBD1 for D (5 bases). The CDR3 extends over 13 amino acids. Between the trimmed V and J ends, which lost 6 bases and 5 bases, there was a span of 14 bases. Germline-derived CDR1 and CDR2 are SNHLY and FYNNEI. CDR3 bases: TGTGCCAGCAGGGACACTGCAGGTGACGAGCAGTACTTC. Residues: CASRDTAGDEQYF.

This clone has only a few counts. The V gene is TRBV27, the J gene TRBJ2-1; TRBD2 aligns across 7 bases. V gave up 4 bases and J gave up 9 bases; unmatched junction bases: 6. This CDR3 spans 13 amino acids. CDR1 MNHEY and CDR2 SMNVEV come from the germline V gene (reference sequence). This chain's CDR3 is CASSSGLDLEQFF. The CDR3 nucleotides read TGTGCCAGCAGTTCAGGACTAGATCTTGAGCAGTTCTTC.

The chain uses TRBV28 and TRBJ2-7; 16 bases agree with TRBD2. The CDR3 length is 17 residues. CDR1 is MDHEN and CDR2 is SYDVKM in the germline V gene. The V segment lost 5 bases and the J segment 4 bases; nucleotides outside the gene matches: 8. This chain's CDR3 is CASSPAGLAGGRYEQYF. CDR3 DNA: TGTGCCAGCAGTCCCGCGGGACTAGCGGGAGGGAGGTACGAGCAGTACTTC.

CDR3 sequence (DNA): TGTGCCAGCAGTCCGAGCCCGAGGGAGAACAATGAGCAGTTCTTC. It translates to CASSPSPRENNEQFF. V is TRBV2 and J is TRBJ2-1, with D maybe TRBD2 (5 bases). Per the germline V gene, CDR1 is SNHLY and CDR2 is FYNNEI. Trimming shortened V by 5 bases and J by 5 bases, and 16 bases separated the two germline ends. The CDR3 is made up of 15 amino acids.

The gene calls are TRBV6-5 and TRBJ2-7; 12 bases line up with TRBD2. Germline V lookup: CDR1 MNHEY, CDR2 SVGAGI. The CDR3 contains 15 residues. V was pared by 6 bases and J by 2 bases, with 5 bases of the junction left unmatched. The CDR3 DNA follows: TGTGCCAGCAGGTCTCTAGCGGGAGGGCCCTACGAGCAGTACTTC. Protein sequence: CASRSLAGGPYEQYF.

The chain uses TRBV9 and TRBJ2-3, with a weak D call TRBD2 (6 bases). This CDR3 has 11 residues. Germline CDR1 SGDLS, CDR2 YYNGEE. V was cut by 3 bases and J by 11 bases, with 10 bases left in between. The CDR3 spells CASSDPGGQYF. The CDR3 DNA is TGTGCCAGCAGCGACCCCGGGGGGCAGTATTTT.

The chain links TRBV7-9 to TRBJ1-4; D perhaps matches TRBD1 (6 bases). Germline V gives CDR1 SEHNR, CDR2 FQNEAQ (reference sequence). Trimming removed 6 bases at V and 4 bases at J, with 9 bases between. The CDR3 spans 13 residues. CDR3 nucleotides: TGTGCCAGCAGGGACAGAGATAATGAAAAACTGTTTTTT. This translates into CASRDRDNEKLFF.

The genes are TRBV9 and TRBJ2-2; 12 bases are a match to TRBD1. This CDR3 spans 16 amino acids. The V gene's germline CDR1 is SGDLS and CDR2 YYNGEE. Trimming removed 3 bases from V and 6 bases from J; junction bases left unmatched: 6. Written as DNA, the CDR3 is TGTGCCAGCAGCGCCGGGACAGGGGGCATTGCCGGGGAGCTGTTTTTT. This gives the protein CASSAGTGGIAGELFF.

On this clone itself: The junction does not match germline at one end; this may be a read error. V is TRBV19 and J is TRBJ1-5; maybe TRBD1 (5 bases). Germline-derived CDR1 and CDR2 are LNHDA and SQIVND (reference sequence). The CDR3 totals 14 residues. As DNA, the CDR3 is TGTGCCACTCGACAAGGGGCCGGTAGTCAGCCCCAGAATTTT. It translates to CATRQGAGSQPQNF.

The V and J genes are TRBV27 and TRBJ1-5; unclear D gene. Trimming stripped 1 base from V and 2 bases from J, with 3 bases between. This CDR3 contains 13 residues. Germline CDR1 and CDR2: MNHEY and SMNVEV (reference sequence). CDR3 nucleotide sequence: TGTGCCAGCAGTTTATTAGGCAATCAGCCCCAGCATTTT. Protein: CASSLLGNQPQHF.

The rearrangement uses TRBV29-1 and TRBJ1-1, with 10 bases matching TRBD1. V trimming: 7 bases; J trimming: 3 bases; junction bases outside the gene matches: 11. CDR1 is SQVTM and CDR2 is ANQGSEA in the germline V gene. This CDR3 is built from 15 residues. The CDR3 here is CSGDRGFTADTEAFF. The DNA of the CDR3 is TGCAGCGGGGACAGGGGATTCACCGCGGACACTGAAGCTTTCTTT. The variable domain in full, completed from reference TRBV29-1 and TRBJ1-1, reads SAVISQKPSRDICQRGTSLTIQCQVDSQVTMMFWYRQQPGQSLTLIATANQGSEATYESGFVIDKFPISRPNLTFSTLTVSNMSPEDSSIYLCSGDRGFTADTEAFFGQGTRLTVV.

The CDR3 reads CASSLAGLNQPQHF. The CDR3 DNA is TGTGCCAGCAGTTTAGCGGGATTGAATCAGCCCCAGCATTTT. The V call is TRBV27, the J call TRBJ1-5; D is undetermined. The V end lost 2 bases, the J end lost 4 bases, and 9 bases lay between the germline ends. Germline V gene lookup returns CDR1 MNHEY and CDR2 SMNVEV (reference sequence). The CDR3 runs to 14 residues.

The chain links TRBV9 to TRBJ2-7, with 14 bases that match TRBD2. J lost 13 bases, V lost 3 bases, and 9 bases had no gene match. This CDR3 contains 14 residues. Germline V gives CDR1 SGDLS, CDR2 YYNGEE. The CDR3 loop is CASSGGGLAGEIYF. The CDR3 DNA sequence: TGTGCCAGCAGCGGTGGGGGACTAGCGGGAGAGATATACTTC.

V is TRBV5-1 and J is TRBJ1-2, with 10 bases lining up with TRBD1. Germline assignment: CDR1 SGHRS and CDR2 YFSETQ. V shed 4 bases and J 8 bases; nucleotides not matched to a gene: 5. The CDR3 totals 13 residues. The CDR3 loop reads CASSQGQGDGYTF. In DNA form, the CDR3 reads TGCGCCAGCAGCCAAGGACAGGGGGACGGCTACACCTTC.